This TCR beta chain derives from a study of Ad26.COV2.S vaccination and SARS-CoV-2 variants. Sequencing used immunoSEQ multiplex PCR; TCRdb keeps in-frame clones, though not all of them. This table holds 300,000 to 450,000 clones, around 92% found once. The V gene end was trimmed by 3 bases and the J gene end by 8 bases; junction bases not matched to a gene: 12. The CDR3 consists of 15 residues. Germline V CDR1 and CDR2: MGHDK, SYGVNS. This chain joins TRBV25-1 and TRBJ1-2, with 7 bases that match TRBD1. Sequencing was performed on peripheral blood, taken after recovery from COVID-19. This TCR derives from a human donor who had recovered from COVID-19. In DNA form, the CDR3 reads TGTGCCAGCAGTGACTTGGACAGGCAACAACGGGGCTACACCTTC. Its translation: CASSDLDRQQRGYTF.